The 9 T cell receptor beta chains presented below share a single source sample, sequenced in a study of T cell responses to AZD1222 COVID-19 vaccine. Repertoires were generated with immunoSEQ multiplex PCR, while TCRdb's copy carries only in-frame clones and drops some. The sample records about 140,000 clones, 91% being singletons. The starting material was peripheral blood, obtained 28 days after the second AZD1222 dose. These receptors were taken from an adult who received the AZD1222 COVID-19 vaccine.

In the case of this clone: Sequence at one end of the junction differs from germline and may be a read error. The CDR3 spells CSAGEQFF. In DNA, the CDR3 is TGCAGTGCTGGAGAGCAGTTCTTC. V and J are TRBV20-1 and TRBJ2-1; D not certain. The CDR3 extends over 8 amino acids. Germline assignment: CDR1 DFQATT and CDR2 SNEGSKA (reference sequence).

This clone has only one observation. The CDR3 bases are TGTGCCAGCAGCGTAGGGGGACAGGGGGTTTTGAACACTGAAGCTTTCTTT. As protein: CASSVGGQGVLNTEAFF. V gene TRBV9 combines with J gene TRBJ1-1; 11 bases line up with TRBD1. There are 17 residues in the CDR3. Germline V gene data show CDR1 as SGDLS and CDR2 as YYNGEE. Trimming removed 0 bases from V and 0 bases from J; junction bases left unmatched: 4.

This clone was recorded once. CDR3 nucleotides: TGCAGTGCTAGTAGAGCCGAAAGCTCCTACGAGCAGTACTTC. It specifies CSASRAESSYEQYF. The V call is TRBV20-1, the J call TRBJ2-7, with D hard to call. This CDR3 contains 14 residues. CDR1 and CDR2 (germline): DFQATT, SNEGSKA (reference sequence). The V end was cut by 3 bases, the J end by 0 bases, with 12 bases between.

The chain links TRBV5-1 to TRBJ1-2; D ambiguous. Trimming pared 0 bases from V and 2 bases from J, leaving 8 bases between. There are 14 residues in the CDR3. In germline, CDR1 is SGHRS, CDR2 YFSETQ. The CDR3 protein is CASSLASDNYGYTF. The CDR3 region has the DNA TGCGCCAGCAGCTTGGCCTCGGACAACTATGGCTACACCTTC. The full variable domain, completed using reference TRBV5-1 and TRBJ1-2, is KAGVTQTPRYLIKTRGQQVTLSCSPISGHRSVSWYQQTPGQGLQFLFEYFSETQRNKGNFPGRFSGRQFSNSRSEMNVSTLELGDSALYLCASSLASDNYGYTFGSGTRLTVV.

The V gene is TRBV19, the J gene TRBJ2-7, with 9 bases aligning to TRBD2. This CDR3 has 15 residues. V trimming: 6 bases; J trimming: 5 bases; junction bases outside the gene matches: 11. Germline loops: CDR1 LNHDA, CDR2 SQIVND (reference sequence). Here the CDR3 reads CASSLGSGRINEQYF. CDR3 sequence (DNA): TGTGCCAGTAGCCTCGGGAGCGGGAGGATCAACGAGCAGTACTTC.

In nucleotides, the CDR3 is TGTGCCAGCAGCCCACATATAACCAACACTGAAGCTTTCTTT. The encoded protein is CASSPHITNTEAFF. The chain couples TRBV7-6 to TRBJ1-1; D gene uncertain. Trimming left V 5 bases short and J 2 bases short, with 12 bases between. The CDR3 is made up of 14 amino acids. Looked up from germline, CDR1 is SGHVS and CDR2 is FNYEAQ.

As DNA, the CDR3 is TGTGCCAGCTCACCACTGGATAACACTGAAGCTTTCTTT. It codes for CASSPLDNTEAFF. V is TRBV18 and J is TRBJ1-1; no definite D call. Germline lookup yields CDR1 KGHSH and CDR2 LQKENI. The CDR3 has 13 residues. V dropped 1 base and J dropped 2 bases, with 5 bases sitting between them.

The chain links TRBV6-4 to TRBJ2-2; D is undetermined. Trimming shortened V by 2 bases and J by 1 base, and 8 bases separated the two germline ends. Per germline, CDR1 MRHNA and CDR2 SNTAGT. This CDR3 has 15 residues. CDR3 sequence: CASSDPALNTGELFF. CDR3 nucleotides: TGTGCCAGCAGTGACCCCGCGTTGAACACCGGGGAGCTGTTTTTT.

The chain combines TRBV2 with TRBJ2-3, with D tentatively TRBD2 (7 bases). Germline V CDR1 and CDR2: SNHLY, FYNNEI. The V gene lost 1 base and the J gene lost 4 bases, with 12 bases spanning the gap. CDR3 length equals 15 residues. The CDR3 sequence is CASSEGAGASDTQYF. The CDR3 DNA follows: TGTGCCAGCAGTGAAGGGGCGGGGGCATCAGATACGCAGTATTTT.